Listed below are T cell receptor beta chains from one sample, sequenced in a study of Tregs in tolerant kidney transplant recipients. Only in-frame clones appear in the TCRdb table, and some are missing; sequencing was by immunoSEQ multiplex PCR. The sample includes around 120,000 clones, around nine tenths of them seen just once. Sequenced input: CD4+ T cells from blood. These receptors came from a human donor in good health. The CDR3 runs from the conserved cysteine through the conserved F or W. The order of the fields is CDR3 DNA, CDR3 protein, clone size, J gene, V gene, CDR3 length, D gene. D genes are given only for firm matches. For some rows the clone size is stated as once, few or many, or as a class when expanded; others skip it.

CDR3nt: TGTGCCAGCAGCCACGGGACAGGGGGCTACGAGCAGTACTTC
CDR3aa: CASSHGTGGYEQYF
abundance: -
j_gene: TRBJ2-7
v_gene: TRBV7-3
len: 14
d_gene: TRBD1

CDR3nt: TGTGCCAGCAGTTACAGTATAGGGGTCACAGTACTAGCTAACTATGGCTACACCTTC
CDR3aa: CASSYSIGVTVLANYGYTF
abundance: -
j_gene: TRBJ1-2
v_gene: TRBV6-8
len: 19
d_gene: -

CDR3nt: TGTGCCATCAGTACTCCCTCGGGACTAGCGGGGGGGCTTGGAGCAGATACGCAGTATTTT
CDR3aa: CAISTPSGLAGGLGADTQYF
abundance: -
j_gene: TRBJ2-3
v_gene: TRBV10-3
len: 20
d_gene: TRBD2

CDR3nt: TGTGCCAGCAGTGACTCCACATCCGGGACAGCAACCACCAATTTCTACGAGCAGTACTTC
CDR3aa: CASSDSTSGTATTNFYEQYF
abundance: -
j_gene: TRBJ2-7
v_gene: TRBV6-4
len: 20
d_gene: TRBD1

CDR3nt: TGTGCCACCAGCAGAGCAGCGGGAACCTACGAGCAGTACTTC
CDR3aa: CATSRAAGTYEQYF
abundance: -
j_gene: TRBJ2-7
v_gene: TRBV15
len: 14
d_gene: TRBD2

CDR3nt: TGTGCCAGCAGTTTGACCTCGTGGCGGAATCAGCCCCAGCATTTT
CDR3aa: CASSLTSWRNQPQHF
abundance: -
j_gene: TRBJ1-5
v_gene: TRBV6-1
len: 15
d_gene: -

CDR3nt: TGTGCCAGCAGCCCGATAAAAAGGGAGACCCAGTACTTC
CDR3aa: CASSPIKRETQYF
abundance: -
j_gene: TRBJ2-5
v_gene: TRBV11-2
len: 13
d_gene: -

CDR3nt: TGTGCCAGCAGCTTATCCAGGGGGGGTTACAATGAGCAGTTCTTC
CDR3aa: CASSLSRGGYNEQFF
abundance: -
j_gene: TRBJ2-1
v_gene: TRBV11-2
len: 15
d_gene: -

CDR3nt: TGCGCCAGCAGCCCGGACGGGACAAAGGTCTCTGGGGCCAACGTCCTGACTTTC
CDR3aa: CASSPDGTKVSGANVLTF
abundance: -
j_gene: TRBJ2-6
v_gene: TRBV5-1
len: 18
d_gene: -

CDR3nt: TGCGCCAGCAGCTTGGCCGTTCTTGGGAACACCGGGGAGCTGTTTTTT
CDR3aa: CASSLAVLGNTGELFF
abundance: -
j_gene: TRBJ2-2
v_gene: TRBV5-1
len: 16
d_gene: -

CDR3nt: TGCAGCGTCACTAGCGGGGCCCACCCTAGCACAGATACGCAGTATTTT
CDR3aa: CSVTSGAHPSTDTQYF
abundance: -
j_gene: TRBJ2-3
v_gene: TRBV29-1
len: 16
d_gene: TRBD2

CDR3nt: TGTGCCAGCAACCCGGGACTAGCGGTAACCGGGGAGCTGTTTTTT
CDR3aa: CASNPGLAVTGELFF
abundance: -
j_gene: TRBJ2-2
v_gene: TRBV7-9
len: 15
d_gene: TRBD2

CDR3nt: TGTGCCAGTAGTATGTACCGGGGGGCCGACAATGAGCAGTTCTTC
CDR3aa: CASSMYRGADNEQFF
abundance: -
j_gene: TRBJ2-1
v_gene: TRBV19
len: 15
d_gene: -

CDR3nt: TGTGCCAGCAGTGAAGAGGGAGGGAGGTCTGGAAACACCATATATTTT
CDR3aa: CASSEEGGRSGNTIYF
abundance: -
j_gene: TRBJ1-3
v_gene: TRBV2
len: 16
d_gene: -

CDR3nt: TGCGCCAGCAGCCAAGGTGGGGCGCGGGAGACCCAGTACTTC
CDR3aa: CASSQGGARETQYF
abundance: -
j_gene: TRBJ2-5
v_gene: TRBV4-1
len: 14
d_gene: -

CDR3nt: TGTGCCGGGGATGGGCGGACAGATGAAGCTTTCTTT
CDR3aa: CAGDGRTDEAFF
abundance: -
j_gene: TRBJ1-1
v_gene: TRBV30
len: 12
d_gene: -

CDR3nt: TGCGCCAGCAGCCTTTACGGGGGTCCGGTCGAGCAGTACTTC
CDR3aa: CASSLYGGPVEQYF
abundance: once
j_gene: TRBJ2-7
v_gene: TRBV5-1
len: 14
d_gene: -

CDR3nt: TGTGCCAGCACTGGGGACTATGGCTACACCTTC
CDR3aa: CASTGDYGYTF
abundance: -
j_gene: TRBJ1-2
v_gene: TRBV6-1
len: 11
d_gene: -

CDR3nt: TGTGCCAGCTCAGCTGGCCCCGGGACAGGCGTAGGTGGCTACACCTTC
CDR3aa: CASSAGPGTGVGGYTF
abundance: -
j_gene: TRBJ1-2
v_gene: TRBV18
len: 16
d_gene: TRBD1

CDR3nt: TGTGCCAGCAACCTAGCGGGAGTCCACAATGAGCAGTTCTTC
CDR3aa: CASNLAGVHNEQFF
abundance: -
j_gene: TRBJ2-1
v_gene: TRBV7-2
len: 14
d_gene: TRBD2

CDR3nt: TGTGCCAGCCAAGGGTTAAGAAGATCTGGGGCCAACGTCCTGACTTTC
CDR3aa: CASQGLRRSGANVLTF
abundance: -
j_gene: TRBJ2-6
v_gene: TRBV2
len: 16
d_gene: -

CDR3nt: TGTGCCAGCAGTTTATTGGGGGGAAGTGGGTCTAACTATGGCTACACCTTC
CDR3aa: CASSLLGGSGSNYGYTF
abundance: -
j_gene: TRBJ1-2
v_gene: TRBV27
len: 17
d_gene: -